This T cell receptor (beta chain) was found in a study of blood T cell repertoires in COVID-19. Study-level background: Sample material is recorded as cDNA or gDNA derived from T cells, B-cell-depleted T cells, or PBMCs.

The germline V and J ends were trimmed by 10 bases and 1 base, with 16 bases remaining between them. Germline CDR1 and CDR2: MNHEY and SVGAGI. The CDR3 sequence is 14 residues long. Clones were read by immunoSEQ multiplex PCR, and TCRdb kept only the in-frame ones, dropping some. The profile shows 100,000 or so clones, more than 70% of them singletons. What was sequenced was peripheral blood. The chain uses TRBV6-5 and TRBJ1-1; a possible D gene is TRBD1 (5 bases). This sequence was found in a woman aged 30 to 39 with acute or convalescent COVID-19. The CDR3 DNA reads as TGTGCCACACTTAGGGACTTGACGAACACTGAAGCTTTCTTT. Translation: CATLRDLTNTEAFF.